This TCR beta chain was found in a study of blood T cells in healthy people across ages. V lost 1 base and J 7 bases, leaving 11 bases between the germline ends. The length of the CDR3 is 13 residues. From germline, CDR1 is DFQATT and CDR2 SNEGSKA (reference sequence). Through a sample-barcoded 5' primer and a J-beta primer mix, a second PCR was run for 7 to 11 cycles. From the 5' RACE reads, TCRdb called clonotypes with MiXCR, one entry per CDR3 protein. Altogether more than 800,000 distinct CDR3 sequences are present, more than 35% being singletons, with the ten largest covering 15% to 20%. This TCR came from a woman aged 60-70 years in good health. The rearrangement links TRBV20-1 to TRBJ2-1, with D perhaps matching TRBD1 (6 bases). The source material was blood. This CDR3 is CSARVAGVNEQFF. As DNA, the CDR3 is TGCAGTGCTAGAGTGGCAGGGGTAAATGAGCAGTTCTTC.